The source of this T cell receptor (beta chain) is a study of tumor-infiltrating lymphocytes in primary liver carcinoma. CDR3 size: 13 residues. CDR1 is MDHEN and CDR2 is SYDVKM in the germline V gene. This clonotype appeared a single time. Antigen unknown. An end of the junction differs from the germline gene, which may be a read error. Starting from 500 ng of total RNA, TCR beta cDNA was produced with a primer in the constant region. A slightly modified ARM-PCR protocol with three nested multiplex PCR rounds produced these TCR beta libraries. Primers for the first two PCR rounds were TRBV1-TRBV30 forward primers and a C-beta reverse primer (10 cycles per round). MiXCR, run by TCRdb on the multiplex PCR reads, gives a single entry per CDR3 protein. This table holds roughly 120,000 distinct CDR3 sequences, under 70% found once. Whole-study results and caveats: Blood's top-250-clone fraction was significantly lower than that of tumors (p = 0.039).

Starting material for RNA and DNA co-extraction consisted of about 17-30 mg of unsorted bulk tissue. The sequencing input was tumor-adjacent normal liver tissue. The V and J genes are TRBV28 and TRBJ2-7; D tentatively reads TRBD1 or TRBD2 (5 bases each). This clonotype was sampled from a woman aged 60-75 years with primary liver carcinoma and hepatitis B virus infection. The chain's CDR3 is CASSLGRAYQQYF. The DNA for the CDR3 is TGTGCCAGCAGTCTGGGACGAGCCTACCAGCAGTACTTC.